The 30 T cell receptor beta chains given below trace back to one sample, sequenced in a study of blood T cell repertoires in COVID-19. Sequenced by immunoSEQ multiplex PCR; TCRdb stores in-frame clones only, minus some. In the table there are around 140,000 clones, around 87% of which are singletons. Sequenced: peripheral blood. The receptors here all came from a man aged 45-60 years with active COVID-19.

This clone was seen a few times. V usage is TRBV27 and J usage is TRBJ1-2; D might be TRBD1 (5 bases). Deletions cut 3 bases from V and 4 bases from J, with 9 bases between. The CDR3 has 13 residues. The germline V gene has CDR1 MNHEY and CDR2 SMNVEV (reference sequence). CDR3 amino acids: CASSFAGIYGYTF. CDR3 bases: TGTGCCAGCAGTTTTGCAGGGATCTATGGCTACACCTTC.

The chain employs TRBV3-1 (or the pseudogene TRBV3-2) and TRBJ2-1, with D possibly matching TRBD2 (5 bases). The ends were cut back, 3 bases at V and 8 bases at J, with 14 bases in the middle. The CDR3 contains 14 residues. Germline assignment: CDR1 LGHDT and CDR2 YNNKEL (reference sequence). In nucleotides, the CDR3 is TGTGCCAGCAGCCATAACGTAGCGAACCATGAGCAGTTCTTC. The encoded protein is CASSHNVANHEQFF.

The CDR3 region has the DNA TGCGCCAGCAGCACCGGGGGTAGCGGGGGTTCGGAGAATACGCAGTATTTT. Translated, it gives CASSTGGSGGSENTQYF. This chain connects TRBV4-3 to TRBJ2-3; TRBD2 aligns across 9 bases. Germline CDR1 is LGHNA and CDR2 is YSLEER. V shed 5 bases, J shed 7 bases, and the junction held 16 bases outside the gene matches. CDR3 length: 17 amino acids.

V gene TRBV3-1 (or the pseudogene TRBV3-2) combines with J gene TRBJ2-7, with D possibly being TRBD2 (5 bases). V lost 1 base and J lost 5, with 9 bases in between. Germline CDR1 and CDR2: LGHDT and YNNKEL (reference sequence). The CDR3 contains 13 residues. The CDR3 nucleotides read TGTGCCAGCAGCCAAGGGTTCGGGGACGAGCAGTACTTC. Translation: CASSQGFGDEQYF.

The chain joins TRBV18 to TRBJ2-7; TRBD2 matches 8 bases. The CDR3 extends over 16 amino acids. Looked up from germline, CDR1 is KGHSH and CDR2 is LQKENI. The junction had 12 bases not matched to a gene; V was cut back by 3 bases and J by 5 bases. CDR3 protein: CASSPRGLRGADEQYF. The CDR3 bases are TGTGCCAGCTCACCCCGGGGTCTGCGGGGGGCCGACGAGCAGTACTTC.

The rearrangement uses TRBV7-3 and TRBJ1-1, with D hard to call. The CDR3 runs to 17 residues. The V gene's germline CDR1 is SGHTA and CDR2 FQGTGA. Trimming removed 5 bases from V and 0 bases from J, with 19 bases in between. CDR3 region: CASSPRGGLIMNTEAFF. CDR3 coding DNA: TGTGCCAGCAGCCCCCGGGGAGGCCTAATAATGAACACTGAAGCTTTCTTT.

This chain connects TRBV5-1 to TRBJ1-5; 8 bases map to TRBD1. This CDR3 has 14 amino acids. Germline CDR1 reads SGHRS; CDR2 reads YFSETQ. J gave up 5 bases and V 4 bases, and 5 bases lay outside the gene matches. The CDR3, as DNA: TGCGCCAGCAGCATCTCGACAGGGGATCAGCCCCAGCATTTT. Translating it yields CASSISTGDQPQHF.

The chain recombines TRBV13 with TRBJ2-7, with TRBD2 matching over 8 bases. This CDR3 is built from 14 residues. CDR1 is PRHDT, CDR2 FYEKMQ, per germline (reference sequence). Trimming at V came to 2 bases and at J to 2 bases, leaving 2 bases not matched to a gene. In DNA, the CDR3 is TGTGCCAGCAGCTTACGGGGACTAGCCTACGAGCAGTACTTC. Translating gives CASSLRGLAYEQYF.

In its sample, this clone was seen a few times. This chain joins TRBV5-6 and TRBJ1-6; D is undetermined. Germline assignment: CDR1 SGHDT and CDR2 YYEEEE. V was cut by 2 bases and J by 10 bases, with 10 bases left in between. The CDR3 covers 13 residues. The CDR3 DNA is TGTGCCAGCAGCTTCCGGGGTTCCTCACCCCTCCACTTT. Its protein is CASSFRGSSPLHF.

Turning to this clone: The identical CDR3 is also encoded by other nucleotide sequences in the sample. The J gene is TRBJ1-1, the V gene TRBV5-4, with TRBD1 as a possible D gene (6 bases). Germline-derived CDR1 and CDR2 are SGHNT and YYREEE (reference sequence). The V and J ends lost 4 bases and 1 base respectively, with 14 bases between them. The CDR3 totals 15 residues. This CDR3 reads CASSPGGGRNTEAFF. The DNA for the CDR3 is TGTGCCAGCAGCCCCGGGGGGGGCCGGAACACTGAAGCTTTCTTT. The full variable domain, in which reference TRBV5-4 and TRBJ1-1 provide the parts outside the CDR3, is ETGVTQSPTHLIKTRGQQVTLRCSSQSGHNTVSWYQQALGQGPQFIFQYYREEENGRGNFPPRFSGLQFPNYSSELNVNALELDDSALYLCASSPGGGRNTEAFFGQGTRLTVV.

V gene TRBV25-1 combines with J gene TRBJ1-1; maybe TRBD1 (6 bases). The germline V gene encodes CDR1 MGHDK and CDR2 SYGVNS. Trimming stripped 4 bases from V and 11 bases from J, with 17 bases between. CDR3 length: 13 amino acids. For the CDR3, the DNA is TGTGCCAGCAGTGCCCCAACAGGGTTTAGGGCTTTCTTT. Encoded protein: CASSAPTGFRAFF.

V and J are TRBV2 and TRBJ1-4, with D possibly being TRBD1 (5 bases). The V gene lost 4 bases and the J gene lost 4 bases, with 16 bases spanning the gap. This CDR3 region has 16 residues. Germline V gene lookup returns CDR1 SNHLY and CDR2 FYNNEI. CDR3 residues: CASSGDSTALNEKLFF. The CDR3 nucleotides read TGTGCCAGCAGTGGGGACTCAACCGCACTTAATGAAAAACTGTTTTTT.

The chain joins TRBV29-1 to TRBJ2-2; TRBD2 aligns across 8 bases. From germline, CDR1 is SQVTM and CDR2 ANQGSEA. The CDR3 extends over 14 amino acids. The V gene end was trimmed by 6 bases and the J gene end by 4 bases; junction bases not matched to a gene: 7. This CDR3 is CSVDGGAVTGELFF. The CDR3 DNA follows: TGCAGCGTGGACGGGGGGGCTGTCACCGGGGAGCTGTTTTTT.

The V gene is TRBV9, the J gene TRBJ1-2; possibly TRBD1 for D (5 bases). Germline V gene lookup returns CDR1 SGDLS and CDR2 YYNGEE. The CDR3 is 14 residues long. Trimming removed 3 bases from V and 6 bases from J, with 15 bases in between. DNA of the CDR3: TGTGCCAGCAGCGCCGCGGGACCGTGGGATGGCTACACCTTC. Protein product: CASSAAGPWDGYTF. Drawing the rest from reference TRBV9 and TRBJ1-2, the complete variable domain is DSGVTQTPKHLITATGQRVTLRCSPRSGDLSVYWYQQSLDQGLQFLIQYYNGEERAKGNILERFSAQQFPDLHSELNLSSLELGDSALYFCASSAAGPWDGYTFGSGTRLTVV.

V gene TRBV6-2 or TRBV6-3 combines with J gene TRBJ1-6; D not certain. The germline CDR1 and CDR2 sequences are MNHEY and SVGEGT. Trimming pared 6 bases from V and 10 bases from J, leaving 10 bases between. This CDR3 is built from 12 residues. CDR3: CASSPFRSPLHF. The CDR3, as DNA: TGTGCCAGCAGCCCCTTTCGGTCACCCCTCCACTTT.

The V and J genes are TRBV7-3 and TRBJ2-3; possible D gene TRBD2, 7 bases. V was pared by 0 bases and J by 7 bases, with 14 bases between. Germline V gives CDR1 SGHTA, CDR2 FQGTGA. The CDR3 has 15 residues. CDR3 in amino acids: CASSLTAGATYTQYF. In DNA form, the CDR3 reads TGTGCCAGCAGCTTAACCGCGGGGGCCACTTATACGCAGTATTTT. Combining the CDR3 with reference TRBV7-3 and TRBJ2-3 gives the whole variable domain GAGVSQTPSNKVTEKGKYVELRCDPISGHTALYWYRQSLGQGPEFLIYFQGTGAADDSGLPNDRFFAVRPEGSVSTLKIQRTERGDSAVYLCASSLTAGATYTQYFGPGTRLTVL.

The chain uses TRBV7-2 and TRBJ2-1; TRBD1 agrees at 7 bases. The germline V gene encodes CDR1 SGHTA and CDR2 FQGNSA. CDR3 length equals 16 residues. Unmatched junction bases numbered 12, after V lost 4 bases and J lost 6 bases. CDR3 protein: CASSSQSGAGGNEQFF. The CDR3 bases are TGTGCCAGCAGCTCCCAATCGGGTGCAGGGGGCAATGAGCAGTTCTTC.

This clone was observed once. This sequence joins TRBV2 and TRBJ1-3; a weak D match, TRBD1 (6 bases). The V and J ends lost 8 bases and 4 bases respectively, with 18 bases between them. This CDR3 contains 15 residues. Germline V gives CDR1 SNHLY, CDR2 FYNNEI. The CDR3 sequence is CASGLGQGRGNTIYF. The CDR3 DNA sequence: TGTGCCAGCGGATTGGGGCAGGGGCGAGGAAACACCATATATTTT.

The J gene is TRBJ1-5, the V gene TRBV24-1; 9 bases map to TRBD1. CDR1 and CDR2 (germline): KGHDR, SFDVKD. The CDR3 extends over 16 amino acids. The junction had 5 bases not matched to a gene; V was cut back by 1 base and J by 5 bases. DNA of the CDR3: TGTGCCACCAGTGATTTTTGGACAGGGGAGGATCAGCCCCAGCATTTT. This translates into CATSDFWTGEDQPQHF.

The chain recombines TRBV2 with TRBJ1-1; D is unresolved. Germline CDR1 SNHLY, CDR2 FYNNEI. V dropped 2 bases and J dropped 6 bases, with 10 bases sitting between them. The CDR3 is 13 amino acids. CDR3 region: CASSETVRSEAFF. The DNA for the CDR3 is TGTGCCAGCAGTGAAACTGTGAGATCTGAAGCTTTCTTT.

This clone was recorded only once. This rearrangement joins TRBV12-3 or TRBV12-4 to TRBJ1-1; D is perhaps TRBD1 (5 bases). V was cut by 3 bases and J by 3 bases, with 5 bases left in between. This CDR3 spans 12 amino acids. The CDR3, as DNA: TGTGCCAGCAGTTTCAGGGACACTGAAGCTTTCTTT. The encoded protein is CASSFRDTEAFF.

This chain links TRBV5-4 with TRBJ1-4, with 9 nucleotides matching TRBD1. V trimming: 4 bases; J trimming: 5 bases; junction bases outside the gene matches: 6. The CDR3 spans 15 residues. Per the germline V gene, CDR1 is SGHNT and CDR2 is YYREEE (reference sequence). CDR3 sequence (DNA): TGTGCCAGCAGCGGGGGAGGGACAGGGAATGAAAAACTGTTTTTT. Encoded protein: CASSGGGTGNEKLFF.

Only a few counts were recorded for this clone. The J gene is TRBJ1-3, the V gene TRBV7-9; tentative D call: TRBD1 (6 bases). This CDR3 contains 15 residues. Germline CDR1 reads SEHNR; CDR2 reads FQNEAQ (reference sequence). Between the trimmed V and J ends, which lost 0 bases and 4 bases, there was a span of 10 bases. The DNA for the CDR3 is TGTGCCAGCAGCTTAGCGCAGGGGCCAGGAAACACCATATATTTT. Amino acid sequence: CASSLAQGPGNTIYF.

The rearrangement joins TRBV19 to TRBJ1-4; D is unclear. The CDR3 runs 15 residues. CDR1 and CDR2 (germline): LNHDA, SQIVND (reference sequence). V gave up 6 bases and J gave up 8 bases, with 19 bases separating them. DNA for the CDR3: TGTGCCAGTAGCGGGGTGCATGTACGGAGGGAAAAACTGTTTTTT. Amino acids: CASSGVHVRREKLFF.

V is TRBV5-1 and J is TRBJ2-2, with 11 bases lining up with TRBD1. The CDR3 totals 15 residues. V lost 5 bases to trimming and J lost 7 bases; unmatched junction nucleotides: 7. Per germline, CDR1 SGHRS and CDR2 YFSETQ. DNA of the CDR3: TGCGCCAGCAGTACCGGACAGGGGGCGGTCGGGGAGCTGTTTTTT. Translated, it gives CASSTGQGAVGELFF.

The rearrangement uses TRBV7-2 and TRBJ2-2, with 10 nucleotides matching TRBD2. The CDR3 length is 15 residues. Per the germline V gene, CDR1 is SGHTA and CDR2 is FQGNSA. Unmatched junction bases numbered 10, after V lost 8 bases and J lost 7 bases. The CDR3 loop is CASPPPGLAIGELFF. Here the CDR3 DNA reads TGTGCCAGCCCCCCTCCGGGACTAGCGATCGGGGAGCTGTTTTTT.

The chain couples TRBV6-5 to TRBJ1-1, with a tentative D call TRBD1 (5 bases). Trimming removed 6 bases from V and 5 bases from J, with 19 bases in between. CDR3 length: 15 amino acids. Per germline, CDR1 MNHEY and CDR2 SVGAGI. Here the CDR3 reads CASRPGGGRGTEAFF. Here the CDR3 DNA reads TGTGCCAGCAGACCCGGGGGGGGTCGCGGAACTGAAGCTTTCTTT.

This clone was seen once. The gene calls are TRBV6-5 and TRBJ1-5, with a possible D match to TRBD1 (6 bases). Trimming left V 6 bases short and J 3 bases short, with 15 bases between. This CDR3 contains 15 residues. Germline CDR1 reads MNHEY; CDR2 reads SVGAGI. CDR3 amino acids: CASRPNRASNQPQHF. The CDR3 coding sequence is TGTGCCAGCAGACCTAACAGGGCCTCCAATCAGCCCCAGCATTTT.

The rearrangement joins TRBV6-1 to TRBJ2-3, with TRBD1 matching 7 bases. The CDR3 length is 12 residues. The junction had 2 bases not matched to a gene; V was cut back by 2 bases and J by 9 bases. Germline values: CDR1 MNHNS, CDR2 SASEGT. The CDR3 is CASSEKGQTQYF. The CDR3 DNA reads TGTGCCAGCAGTGAAAAGGGACAGACGCAGTATTTT.

V is TRBV6-6 and J is TRBJ1-2; TRBD1 aligns across 8 bases. The CDR3 loop spans 15 amino acids. The V gene end was trimmed by 5 bases and the J gene end by 3 bases; junction bases not matched to a gene: 8. The germline V gene encodes CDR1 MNHNY and CDR2 SVGAGI (reference sequence). CDR3 bases: TGTGCCAGCAGTCAAGGACAGGGAAGGGACTATGGCTACACCTTC. Translation: CASSQGQGRDYGYTF.